This TCR beta chain stems from a study of blood T cell repertoires in COVID-19. Whole-study context: From T cells, B-cell-depleted T cells, or PBMCs came the material, which was cDNA or gDNA.

As regards this clone: Sequence at one end of the junction differs from germline and may be a read error.

Membership in each cohort depended on participant-reported clinical history. In Cohort 3, a recovered donor had either two negative PCRs, clearance, or symptom resolution. CDR1 LNHDA and CDR2 SQIVND come from the germline V gene (reference sequence). This CDR3 comprises 16 residues. TCRdb's copy holds only in-frame clones and misses some; the assay was immunoSEQ multiplex PCR. The data hold fewer than 200,000 clones, with 82% observed a single time. Sequencing was done on a sample of PBMCs or T cells enriched from blood (not recorded which). The TCR comes from a man between 60 and 70 years old who had recovered from COVID-19. The chain combines TRBV19 with TRBJ2-1; 11 bases align to TRBD2. The CDR3 nucleotides read TGTGCCAGTAGCATAGCGGGAGGGAGCTCCTACAATGAGCAGTTCTTC. It specifies CASSIAGGSSYNEQFF.